Listed below are T cell receptor beta chains from one sample, sequenced in a study of graft-versus-host responses after intestinal transplantation. Data came from immunoSEQ multiplex PCR; TCRdb stores just in-frame clones and leaves some out. The profile shows about 99,000 clones, about 88% of them singletons. These receptors have no identified antigens. The sequencing here drew on unstimulated CD4+ T cells sorted from spleen or lymph node cells, taken before intestinal transplant. These receptors were obtained from a human donor who received an intestinal transplant. CDR3s include the opening cysteine and the closing phenylalanine or tryptophan. A D gene is named only where the DNA matches it firmly.

d_call j_call v_call cdr3_nt cdr3_aa
NA TRBJ2-7 TRBV7-6 TGTGCCAGCAGCTTAAATCGGGGTTTAACCTACGAGCAGTACTTC CASSLNRGLTYEQYF
NA TRBJ2-2 TRBV7-3 TGTGCCAGCAGCTTACTCGCGAACACCGGGGAGCTGTTTTTT CASSLLANTGELFF
TRBD2 TRBJ2-7 TRBV28 TGTGCCAGCAGTTTTCTCCGCTTAGCGGGAGACGAGCAGTACTTC CASSFLRLAGDEQYF
NA TRBJ2-7 TRBV9 TGTGCCAGCAGCGTAGTTTTAGCCTACGAGCAGTACTTC CASSVVLAYEQYF
NA TRBJ2-1 TRBV27 TGTGCCAGCAGTTTATACGGGGGCAATGAGCAGTTCTTC CASSLYGGNEQFF
TRBD2 TRBJ2-2 TRBV7-6 TGTGCCAGCAGCTTAGTCGGGGGGACGAACACCGGGGAGCTGTTTTTT CASSLVGGTNTGELFF
NA TRBJ1-2 TRBV28 TGTGCCAGCAGCTGGCAAGGGGCGCGGGGCTACACCTTC CASSWQGARGYTF
TRBD1 TRBJ2-2 TRBV9 TGTGCCAGCAGCCCTCGGACAGGGCCGAACACCGGGGAGCTGTTTTTT CASSPRTGPNTGELFF
NA TRBJ1-4 TRBV5-6 TGTGCCAGCACCACTTCAGGGTACGGTGAAAAACTGTTTTTT CASTTSGYGEKLFF
NA TRBJ2-1 TRBV10-1 TGCGCCAGGACACGGCTGAATGAGCAGTTCTTC CARTRLNEQFF
NA TRBJ1-2 TRBV11-3 TGTGCCAGCAGCACCAGAGCTCGGTCATATGGCTACACCTTC CASSTRARSYGYTF
TRBD1 TRBJ1-1 TRBV30 TGTGCCTGGAGTGTTCAGGGGGACACTGAAGCTTTCTTT CAWSVQGDTEAFF
TRBD2 TRBJ2-1 TRBV19 TGTGCCAGTAGTATCAATAGCGGGGCTATTTACAATGAGCAGTTCTTC CASSINSGAIYNEQFF
TRBD2 TRBJ2-2 TRBV5-4 TGTGCCAGCAGCGATGGAGTGGGGGGGGACACCGGGGAGCTGTTTTTT CASSDGVGGDTGELFF
NA TRBJ2-2 TRBV6-5 TGTGCCAGCAGTTTAACAGAGGACACCGGGGAGCTGTTTTTT CASSLTEDTGELFF
NA TRBJ1-2 TRBV6-5 TGTGCCAGCAGTGAAGGGGCTGGCTACACCTTC CASSEGAGYTF